A selection of T cell receptor beta chains follows, all from one sample in a study of blood T cell repertoires in COVID-19. The repertoire was sequenced with immunoSEQ multiplex PCR; TCRdb's copy has only in-frame clones and lacks some. The profile shows over 200,000 clones, 89% of them singletons. Sequencing input: peripheral blood. Receptors originate from a man between 60 and 75 years old who had recovered from COVID-19. CDR3s include the opening cysteine and the closing phenylalanine or tryptophan. A D gene is named only where the DNA matches it firmly. Clone size is not always given. Where it is, it says once, few, many or a class for expanded clones.

clone_size	v_call	j_call	d_call	cdr3_aa	cdr3_nt
.	TRBV4-1	TRBJ1-4	.	CASSQGGSREEKLFF	TGCGCCAGCAGCCAAGGGGGCTCTCGAGAGGAAAAACTGTTTTTT
.	TRBV19	TRBJ1-5	.	CASSITGNQPQHF	TGTGCCAGTAGTATAACAGGGAATCAGCCCCAGCATTTT
.	TRBV4-3	TRBJ2-7	.	CASSQDGRYEQYF	TGCGCCAGCAGCCAAGATGGCAGATACGAGCAGTACTTC
.	TRBV20-1	TRBJ1-1	TRBD1	CSAADRGEAFF	TGCAGTGCCGCGGACAGGGGGGAAGCTTTCTTT
.	TRBV5-1	TRBJ2-3	.	CASSLTGISTDTQYF	TGCGCCAGCAGCTTGACAGGGATAAGCACAGATACGCAGTATTTT
.	TRBV15	TRBJ1-6	.	CATSRDMAGQDSPLHF	TGTGCCACCAGCAGAGATATGGCGGGTCAGGATTCACCCCTCCACTTT
.	TRBV19	TRBJ1-3	.	CASTDRTGNTIYF	TGTGCCAGTACAGACAGGACTGGAAACACCATATATTTT
.	TRBV6-1	TRBJ1-5	TRBD1	CASSELQTGAQPQHF	TGTGCCAGCAGTGAGTTGCAGACAGGGGCCCAGCCCCAGCATTTT
.	TRBV9	TRBJ1-2	TRBD1	CASSLGQGVPANYGYTF	TGTGCCAGCAGCTTGGGACAGGGGGTGCCCGCTAACTATGGCTACACCTTC
.	TRBV19	TRBJ1-1	TRBD1	CASSGQANTEAFF	TGTGCCAGTAGCGGACAGGCGAACACTGAAGCTTTCTTT
.	TRBV29-1	TRBJ2-2	TRBD2	CSGGLAGADGELFF	TGCAGCGGTGGACTAGCGGGAGCCGACGGGGAGCTGTTTTTT
.	TRBV12-3/TRBV12-4	TRBJ2-7	.	CASSFLLYEQYF	TGTGCCAGCAGTTTTCTACTCTACGAGCAGTACTTC
once	TRBV6-5	TRBJ2-2	TRBD1	CASSTGDGELFF	TGTGCCAGCTCGACAGGGGACGGGGAGCTGTTTTTT
.	TRBV5-8	TRBJ1-1	.	CASSFQGLGTEAFF	TGTGCCAGCAGCTTTCAGGGGCTAGGAACTGAAGCTTTCTTT
.	TRBV2	TRBJ2-3	TRBD2	CASKREATDTQYF	TGTGCCAGCAAGCGGGAGGCCACAGATACGCAGTATTTT
.	TRBV13	TRBJ2-5	.	CASSQTGGTQYF	TGTGCCAGCAGCCAAACCGGGGGAACCCAGTACTTC
.	TRBV15	TRBJ1-3	TRBD1	CATSRDRGTGSGNTIYF	TGTGCCACCAGCAGAGATAGGGGGACAGGCTCTGGAAACACCATATATTTT
.	TRBV6-5	TRBJ2-2	TRBD1	CASSYSDRGRSGELFF	TGTGCCAGCAGTTACTCGGACAGGGGACGTTCCGGGGAGCTGTTTTTT
.	TRBV12-3/TRBV12-4	TRBJ2-7	.	CASSPRTVGEQYF	TGTGCCAGCAGCCCAAGGACTGTAGGCGAGCAGTACTTC
.	TRBV7-2	TRBJ1-3	.	CASSPSRGSGNTIYF	TGTGCCAGCAGCCCTAGCCGGGGGAGTGGAAACACCATATATTTT
.	TRBV19	TRBJ2-7	TRBD1	CASSVFSDRAYEQYF	TGTGCCAGTAGTGTCTTCTCGGACAGGGCCTACGAGCAGTACTTC
once	TRBV5-1	TRBJ2-5	TRBD1	CASSLRGTGGETQYF	TGCGCCAGCAGCCTGAGGGGGACAGGGGGAGAGACCCAGTACTTC
.	TRBV15	TRBJ1-2	.	CATSRAGAGYGYTF	TGTGCCACCAGCAGAGCCGGTGCGGGCTATGGCTACACCTTC
.	TRBV18	TRBJ1-1	.	CASSETANTEAFF	TGTGCCAGCTCAGAGACAGCTAACACTGAAGCTTTCTTT
.	TRBV19	TRBJ2-3	TRBD2	CASSLTSGLVGTDTQYF	TGTGCCAGTAGTCTTACTAGCGGGTTAGTTGGCACAGATACGCAGTATTTT
.	TRBV7-3	TRBJ2-2	TRBD1	CASSNKRGQGAGELFF	TGTGCCAGCAGCAACAAACGGGGACAGGGGGCCGGGGAGCTGTTTTTT
.	TRBV28	TRBJ1-2	.	CASSLDRTYGYTF	TGTGCCAGCAGTTTAGACAGAACCTATGGCTACACCTTC
.	TRBV7-2	TRBJ2-2	TRBD2	CASSRTSGAWNTGELFF	TGTGCCAGCAGCAGGACTAGCGGGGCCTGGAACACCGGGGAGCTGTTTTTT
.	TRBV6-2/TRBV6-3	TRBJ2-1	TRBD1	CASSYSGTGVLDEQFF	TGTGCCAGCAGTTACTCCGGGACAGGGGTTCTCGATGAGCAGTTCTTC
.	TRBV29-1	TRBJ2-5	TRBD2	CSVDYGTSASGKTQYF	TGCAGCGTTGATTACGGGACTAGCGCGAGCGGGAAGACCCAGTACTTC
.	TRBV30	TRBJ1-2	TRBD1	CALTGLGPDGYTF	TGTGCCTTGACAGGGCTCGGTCCCGATGGCTACACCTTC
.	TRBV6-1	TRBJ1-1	.	CASSDLPGEAFF	TGTGCCAGCAGTGATCTTCCGGGTGAAGCTTTCTTT
.	TRBV25-1	TRBJ2-7	.	CASSPTWGRHYEQYF	TGTGCCAGCAGCCCCACGTGGGGGCGCCACTACGAGCAGTACTTC
.	TRBV12-3/TRBV12-4	TRBJ2-1	TRBD1	CASSTTGDEQFF	TGTGCCAGCAGTACGACAGGGGATGAGCAGTTCTTC
.	TRBV4-3	TRBJ2-3	.	CASSQGRGSTDTQYF	TGCGCCAGCAGCCAAGGAAGGGGTAGCACAGATACGCAGTATTTT
.	TRBV12-3/TRBV12-4	TRBJ1-2	.	CASSPLAVGYTF	TGTGCCAGCAGTCCTTTGGCGGTTGGCTACACCTTC
once	TRBV27	TRBJ1-1	TRBD1	CASSPGGLNTEAFF	TGTGCCAGCAGTCCAGGGGGGCTGAACACTGAAGCTTTCTTT
once	TRBV7-2	TRBJ2-5	.	CASSLAPSDSKETQYF	TGTGCCAGCAGCTTGGCCCCCTCGGACAGCAAAGAGACCCAGTACTTC
.	TRBV3-1/TRBV3-2	TRBJ1-1	.	CASSPQDTGFIPEAFF	TGTGCCAGCAGCCCACAGGACACCGGTTTTATCCCTGAAGCTTTCTTT
few	TRBV24-1	TRBJ1-5	.	CATSGGLGQPQHF	TGTGCCACCAGTGGGGGGCTCGGTCAGCCCCAGCATTTT
.	TRBV19	TRBJ2-1	TRBD1	CASSIVIRQGARNEQFF	TGTGCCAGTAGTATAGTGATTCGACAGGGGGCTCGGAATGAGCAGTTCTTC
.	TRBV7-2	TRBJ2-1	.	CASRFGGAYEQFF	TGTGCCAGCAGGTTTGGAGGGGCCTATGAGCAGTTCTTC
.	TRBV7-9	TRBJ2-5	TRBD2	CASSSPETTSGGGAETQYF	TGTGCCAGCAGCTCCCCAGAGACGACTAGCGGGGGCGGGGCGGAGACCCAGTACTTC
.	TRBV21-1	TRBJ2-2	.	CASSKEGRDTGELFF	TGTGCCAGCAGCAAAGAAGGCAGGGACACCGGGGAGCTGTTTTTT
once	TRBV6-5	TRBJ1-1	TRBD1	CASSYTRTGEAFF	TGTGCCAGCAGTTACACCCGGACAGGGGAAGCTTTCTTT
.	TRBV7-3	TRBJ2-1	TRBD2	CASSPRLAGANEQFF	TGTGCCAGCAGCCCTCGACTAGCGGGAGCCAATGAGCAGTTCTTC
.	TRBV5-5	TRBJ1-1	TRBD1	CASSPQGARYYFEAFF	TGTGCCAGCAGCCCCCAGGGGGCGAGATACTACTTTGAAGCTTTCTTT
once	TRBV9	TRBJ2-3	.	CASSSDLGGSTDTQYF	TGTGCCAGCAGCTCCGACCTCGGGGGTAGCACAGATACGCAGTATTTT